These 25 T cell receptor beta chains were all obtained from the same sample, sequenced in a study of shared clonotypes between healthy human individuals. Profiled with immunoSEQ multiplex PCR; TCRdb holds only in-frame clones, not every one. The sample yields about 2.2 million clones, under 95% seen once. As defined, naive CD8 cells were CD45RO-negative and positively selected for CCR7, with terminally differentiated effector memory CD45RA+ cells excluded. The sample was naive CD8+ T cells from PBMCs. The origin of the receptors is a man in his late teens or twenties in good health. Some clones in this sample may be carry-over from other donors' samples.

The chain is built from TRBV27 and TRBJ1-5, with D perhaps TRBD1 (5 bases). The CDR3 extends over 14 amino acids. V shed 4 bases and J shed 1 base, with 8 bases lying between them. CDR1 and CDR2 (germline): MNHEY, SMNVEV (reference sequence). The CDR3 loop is CASSWSGSNQPQHF. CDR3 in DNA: TGTGCCAGCAGTTGGTCAGGGAGCAATCAGCCCCAGCATTTT.

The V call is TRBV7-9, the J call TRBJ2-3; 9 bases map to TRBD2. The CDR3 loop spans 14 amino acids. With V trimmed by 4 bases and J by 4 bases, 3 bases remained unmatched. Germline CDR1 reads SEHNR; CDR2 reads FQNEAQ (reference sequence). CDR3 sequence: CASSWAGGPDTQYF. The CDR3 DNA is TGTGCCAGCAGCTGGGCGGGAGGGCCAGATACGCAGTATTTT.

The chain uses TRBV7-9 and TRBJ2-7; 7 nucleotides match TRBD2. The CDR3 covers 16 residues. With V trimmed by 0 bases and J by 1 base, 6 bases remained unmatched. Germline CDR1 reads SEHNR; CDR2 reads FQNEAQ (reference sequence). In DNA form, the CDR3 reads TGTGCCAGCAGCTTAGCCAGGGTAGCGGGTTCCTACGAGCAGTACTTC. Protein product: CASSLARVAGSYEQYF.

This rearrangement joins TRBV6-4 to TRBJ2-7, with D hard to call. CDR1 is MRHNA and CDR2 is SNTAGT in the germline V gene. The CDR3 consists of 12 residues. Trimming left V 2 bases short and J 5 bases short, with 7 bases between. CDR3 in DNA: TGTGCCAGCAGTGACGGTTGCGACGAGCAGTACTTC. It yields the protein CASSDGCDEQYF.

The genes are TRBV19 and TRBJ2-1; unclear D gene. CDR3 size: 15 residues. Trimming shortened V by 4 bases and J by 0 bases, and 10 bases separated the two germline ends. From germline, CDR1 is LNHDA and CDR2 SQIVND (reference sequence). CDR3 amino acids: CASSKRGPSYNEQFF. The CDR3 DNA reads TGTGCCAGTAGTAAACGCGGCCCCTCCTACAATGAGCAGTTCTTC.

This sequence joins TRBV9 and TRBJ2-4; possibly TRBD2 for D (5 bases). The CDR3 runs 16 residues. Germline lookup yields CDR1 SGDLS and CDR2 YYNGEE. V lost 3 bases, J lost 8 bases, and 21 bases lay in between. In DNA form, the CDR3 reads TGTGCCAGCAGCGCCTCCGCCCGGGTAGACGGGGACATTCAGTACTTC. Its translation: CASSASARVDGDIQYF.

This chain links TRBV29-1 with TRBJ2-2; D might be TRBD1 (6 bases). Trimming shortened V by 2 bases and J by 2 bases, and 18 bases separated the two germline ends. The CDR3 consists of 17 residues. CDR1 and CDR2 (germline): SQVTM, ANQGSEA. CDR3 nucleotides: TGCAGCGTTGAACCCGCTGGCTGGGGGCATAACACCGGGGAGCTGTTTTTT. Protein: CSVEPAGWGHNTGELFF.

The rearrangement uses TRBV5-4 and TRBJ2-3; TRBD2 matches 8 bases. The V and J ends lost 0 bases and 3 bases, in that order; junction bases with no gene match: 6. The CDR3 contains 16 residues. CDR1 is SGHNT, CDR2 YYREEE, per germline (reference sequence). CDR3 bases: TGTGCCAGCAGCTTGGATCTAGCGGGCCGGACAGATACGCAGTATTTT. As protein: CASSLDLAGRTDTQYF.

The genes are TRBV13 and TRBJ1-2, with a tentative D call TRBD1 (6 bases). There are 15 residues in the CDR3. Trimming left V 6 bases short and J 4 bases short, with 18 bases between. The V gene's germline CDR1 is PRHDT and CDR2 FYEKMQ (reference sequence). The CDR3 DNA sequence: TGTGCCAGCAGTCCCCCCGAGGGGGAAGTCTATGGCTACACCTTC. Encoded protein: CASSPPEGEVYGYTF.

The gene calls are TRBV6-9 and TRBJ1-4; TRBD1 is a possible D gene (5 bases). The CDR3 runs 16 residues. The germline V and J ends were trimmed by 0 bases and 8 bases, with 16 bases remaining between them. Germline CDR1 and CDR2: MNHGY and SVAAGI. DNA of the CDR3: TGTGCCAGCAGTTATTCTACCGGGACTGTCAGAGAAAAACTGTTTTTT. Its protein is CASSYSTGTVREKLFF.

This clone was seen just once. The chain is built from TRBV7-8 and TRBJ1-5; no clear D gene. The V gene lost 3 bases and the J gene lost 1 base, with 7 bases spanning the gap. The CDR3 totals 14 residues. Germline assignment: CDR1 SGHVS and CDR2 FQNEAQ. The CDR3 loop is CASSLIDSNQPQHF. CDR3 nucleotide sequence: TGTGCCAGCAGCTTGATCGACAGCAATCAGCCCCAGCATTTT.

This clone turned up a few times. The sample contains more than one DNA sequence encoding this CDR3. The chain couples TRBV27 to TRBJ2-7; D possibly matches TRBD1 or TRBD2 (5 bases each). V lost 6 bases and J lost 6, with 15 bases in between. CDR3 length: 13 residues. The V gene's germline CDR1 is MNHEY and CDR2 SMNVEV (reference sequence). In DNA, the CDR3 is TGTGCCAGCAGCCCTCGGGGACCCCTCGAGCAGTACTTC. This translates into CASSPRGPLEQYF.

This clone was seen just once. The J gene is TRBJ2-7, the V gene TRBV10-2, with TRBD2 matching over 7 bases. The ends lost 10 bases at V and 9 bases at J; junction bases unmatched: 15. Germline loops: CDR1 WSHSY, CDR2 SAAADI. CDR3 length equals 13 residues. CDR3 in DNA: TGCGCCACCCTCTGGCGGGAGAATCTCAGGCAGTACTTC. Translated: CATLWRENLRQYF.

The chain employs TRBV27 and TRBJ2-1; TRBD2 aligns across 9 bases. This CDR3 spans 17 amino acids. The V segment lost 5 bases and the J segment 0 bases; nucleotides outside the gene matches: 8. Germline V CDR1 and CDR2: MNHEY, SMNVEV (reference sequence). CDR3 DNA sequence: TGTGCCAGCAGTCCTCGGACTAGCGCCTTCTCCTACAATGAGCAGTTCTTC. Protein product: CASSPRTSAFSYNEQFF.

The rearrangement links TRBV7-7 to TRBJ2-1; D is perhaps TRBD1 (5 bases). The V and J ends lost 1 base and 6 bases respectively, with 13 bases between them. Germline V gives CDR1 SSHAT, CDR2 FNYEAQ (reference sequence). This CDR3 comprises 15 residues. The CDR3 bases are TGTGCCAGCAGCTTAGGGCAGGGCCCCCTCAATGAGCAGTTCTTC. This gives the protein CASSLGQGPLNEQFF.

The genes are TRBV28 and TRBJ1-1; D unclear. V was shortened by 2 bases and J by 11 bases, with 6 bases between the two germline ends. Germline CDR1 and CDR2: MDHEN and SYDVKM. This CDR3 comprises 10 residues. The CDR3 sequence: CASSLQPAFF. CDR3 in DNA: TGTGCCAGCAGTTTACAACCCGCTTTCTTT.

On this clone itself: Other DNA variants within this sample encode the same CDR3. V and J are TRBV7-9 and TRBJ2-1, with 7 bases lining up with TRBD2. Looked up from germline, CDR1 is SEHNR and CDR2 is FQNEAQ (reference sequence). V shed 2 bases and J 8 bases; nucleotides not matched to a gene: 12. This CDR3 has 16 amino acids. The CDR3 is CASSLLAGVLVDEQFF. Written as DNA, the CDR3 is TGTGCCAGCAGCTTACTGGCGGGAGTGCTCGTCGATGAGCAGTTCTTC. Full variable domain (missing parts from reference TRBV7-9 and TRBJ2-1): DTGVSQNPRHKITKRGQNVTFRCDPISEHNRLYWYRQTLGQGPEFLTYFQNEAQLEKSRLLSDRFSAERPKGSFSTLEIQRTEQGDSAMYLCASSLLAGVLVDEQFFGPGTRLTVL.

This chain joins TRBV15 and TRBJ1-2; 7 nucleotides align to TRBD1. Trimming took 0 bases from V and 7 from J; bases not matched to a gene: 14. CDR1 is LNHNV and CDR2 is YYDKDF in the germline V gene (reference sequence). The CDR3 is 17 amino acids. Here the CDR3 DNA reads TGTGCCACCAGCAGAGATAGGTCAGGGGGACCGTATAGTGGCTACACCTTC. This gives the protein CATSRDRSGGPYSGYTF.

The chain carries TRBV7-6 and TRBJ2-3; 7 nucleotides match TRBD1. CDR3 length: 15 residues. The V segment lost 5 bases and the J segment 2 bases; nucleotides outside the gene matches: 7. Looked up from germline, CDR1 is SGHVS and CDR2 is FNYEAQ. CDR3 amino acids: CASSGRDSHTDTQYF. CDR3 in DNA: TGTGCCAGCAGCGGCCGGGACAGCCACACAGATACGCAGTATTTT.

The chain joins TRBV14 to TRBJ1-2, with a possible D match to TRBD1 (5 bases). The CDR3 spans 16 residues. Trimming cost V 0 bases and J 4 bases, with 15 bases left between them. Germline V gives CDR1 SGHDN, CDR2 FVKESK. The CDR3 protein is CASSQDYGTSGYGYTF. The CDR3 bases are TGTGCCAGCAGCCAAGACTATGGGACCTCGGGCTATGGCTACACCTTC.

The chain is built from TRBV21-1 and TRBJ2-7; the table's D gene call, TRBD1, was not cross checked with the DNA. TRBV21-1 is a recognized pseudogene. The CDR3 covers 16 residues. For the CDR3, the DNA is TGTGCCAGCAGCAAAGCCAAGTCCCAGTTAGGGGTCGAGCAGTACTTC. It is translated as CASSKAKSQLGVEQYF.

The CDR3 loop is CASSGDRETSGVLYEQYF. The DNA of the CDR3 is TGTGCCAGCAGCGGGGACAGGGAAACTAGCGGGGTCCTCTACGAGCAGTACTTC. This chain joins TRBV27 and TRBJ2-7; tentatively, D is TRBD2 (10 bases). The CDR3 has 18 amino acids. Germline V gives CDR1 MNHEY, CDR2 SMNVEV (reference sequence). The V end lost 6 bases, the J end lost 3 bases, and 27 bases lay between the germline ends.

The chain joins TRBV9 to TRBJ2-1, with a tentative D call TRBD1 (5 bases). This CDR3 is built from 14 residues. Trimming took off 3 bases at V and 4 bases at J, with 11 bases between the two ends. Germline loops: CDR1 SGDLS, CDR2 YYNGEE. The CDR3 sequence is CASSDQGSYNEQFF. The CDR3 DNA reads TGTGCCAGCAGCGACCAGGGCAGTTACAATGAGCAGTTCTTC.

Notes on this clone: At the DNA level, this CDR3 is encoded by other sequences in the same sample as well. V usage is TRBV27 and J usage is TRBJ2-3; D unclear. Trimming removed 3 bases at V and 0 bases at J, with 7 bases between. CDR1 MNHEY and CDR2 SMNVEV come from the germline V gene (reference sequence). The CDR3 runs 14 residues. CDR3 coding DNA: TGTGCCAGCAGTTTTGTGGGGAGCACAGATACGCAGTATTTT. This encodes CASSFVGSTDTQYF.

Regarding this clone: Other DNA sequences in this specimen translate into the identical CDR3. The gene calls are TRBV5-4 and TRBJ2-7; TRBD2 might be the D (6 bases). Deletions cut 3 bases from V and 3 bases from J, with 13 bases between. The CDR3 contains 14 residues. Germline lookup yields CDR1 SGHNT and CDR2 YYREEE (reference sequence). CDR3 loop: CASSWGTSGYEQYF. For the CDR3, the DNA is TGTGCCAGCAGCTGGGGGACTTCCGGCTACGAGCAGTACTTC.